The present T cell receptor (beta chain) was sequenced within a study of CD8+ T cells in alopecia areata. The ends were cut back, 0 bases at V and 0 bases at J, with 5 bases in the middle. Germline CDR1 is MNHNY and CDR2 is SVGAGI (reference sequence). The CDR3 has 14 residues. Investigators isolated RNA and reverse transcribed it into cDNA to act as the sequencing template. Produced via immunoSEQ multiplex PCR; TCRdb's table is partial and in-frame only. The data hold several thousand clones, with 68% observed a single time. Study-wide points: Mice gave a clearer picture of TCR sharing than patients did, possibly for HLA-related reasons. Compared with normal scalp, lesional scalp had higher clonality and more expanded CD8+ clones.

Of note for this clone: Its target is unknown.

V gene TRBV6-6 combines with J gene TRBJ1-1; no clear D. This clonotype originated in a human donor in good health. Sequenced sample: skin. CDR3 DNA sequence: TGTGCCAGCAGTTACTCCGTCATGAACACTGAAGCTTTCTTT. Translated, it gives CASSYSVMNTEAFF.